This TCR beta chain was captured in a study of blood T cell repertoires in COVID-19. Study-level background: Sample material is recorded as cDNA or gDNA derived from T cells, B-cell-depleted T cells, or PBMCs.

Trimming cost V 4 bases and J 1 base, with 19 bases left between them. Germline assignment: CDR1 SGHNT and CDR2 YENEEA. This CDR3 spans 17 amino acids. Those who participated ranged in age from roughly 18 to 90 years and resided in about two dozen US areas. Participants had their cohort set by participant-reported clinical history. As handled by the study authors: Amplification with reference gene primers provided the estimates of nucleated cell counts. Assay: immunoSEQ multiplex PCR; the TCRdb copy retains only in-frame clones and omits some. V and J calls and clone size come straight from that table; D and trimming were deduced from the DNA. Among 250,000 to 350,000 clones listed, 70% to 90% were seen once.

V gene TRBV11-3 combines with J gene TRBJ1-1; D is possibly TRBD1 (6 bases). This clonotype was obtained from a woman aged 30 to 39 who had recovered from COVID-19. Sequencing input: PBMCs or T cells enriched from blood (not recorded which). The CDR3 reads CASSSSKIGTPNTEAFF. The CDR3 DNA is TGTGCCAGCAGCTCCTCTAAGATCGGGACACCGAACACTGAAGCTTTCTTT.